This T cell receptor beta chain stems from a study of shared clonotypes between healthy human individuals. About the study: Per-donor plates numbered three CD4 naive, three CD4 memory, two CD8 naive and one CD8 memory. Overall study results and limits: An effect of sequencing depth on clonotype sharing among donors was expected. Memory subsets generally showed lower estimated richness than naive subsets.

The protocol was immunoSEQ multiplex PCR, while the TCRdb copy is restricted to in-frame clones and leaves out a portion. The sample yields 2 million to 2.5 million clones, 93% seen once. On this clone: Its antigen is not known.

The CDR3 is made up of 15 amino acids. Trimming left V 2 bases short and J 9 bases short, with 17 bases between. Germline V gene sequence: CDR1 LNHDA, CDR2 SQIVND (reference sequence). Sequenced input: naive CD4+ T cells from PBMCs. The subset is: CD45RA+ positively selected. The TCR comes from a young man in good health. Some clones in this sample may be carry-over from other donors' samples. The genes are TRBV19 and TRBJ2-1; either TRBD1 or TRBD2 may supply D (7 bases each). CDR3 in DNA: TGTGCCAGTAGTATAATCGACAGGGAGGGTGGTGAGCAGTTCTTC. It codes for CASSIIDREGGEQFF.